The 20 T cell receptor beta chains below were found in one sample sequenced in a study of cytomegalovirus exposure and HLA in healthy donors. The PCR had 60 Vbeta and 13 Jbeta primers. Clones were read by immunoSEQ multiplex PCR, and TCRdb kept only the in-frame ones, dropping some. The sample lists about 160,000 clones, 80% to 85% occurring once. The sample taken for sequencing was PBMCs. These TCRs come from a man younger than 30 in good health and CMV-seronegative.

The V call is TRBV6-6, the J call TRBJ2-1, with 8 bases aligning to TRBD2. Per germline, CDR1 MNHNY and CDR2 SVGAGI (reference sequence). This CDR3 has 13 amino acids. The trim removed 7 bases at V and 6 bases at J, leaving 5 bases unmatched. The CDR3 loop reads CASTGTRSNEQFF. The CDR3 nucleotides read TGTGCCAGCACCGGGACTAGATCCAATGAGCAGTTCTTC.

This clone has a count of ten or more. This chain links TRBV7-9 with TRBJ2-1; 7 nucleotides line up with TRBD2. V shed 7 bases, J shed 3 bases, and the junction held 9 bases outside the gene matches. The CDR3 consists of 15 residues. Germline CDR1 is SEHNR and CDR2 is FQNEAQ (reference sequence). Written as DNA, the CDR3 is TGTGCCAGCATCTATACCGAGCGGGACTACAATGAGCAGTTCTTC. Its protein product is CASIYTERDYNEQFF.

Here the CDR3 DNA reads TGCGCCAGCAGCCCCGGGACATCCGGGGCCAACGTCCTGACTTTC. Translating gives CASSPGTSGANVLTF. The genes are TRBV5-1 and TRBJ2-6; D possibly corresponds to TRBD1 (6 bases). The V end was cut by 4 bases, the J end by 4 bases, with 12 bases between. The CDR3 totals 15 residues. Germline assignment: CDR1 SGHRS and CDR2 YFSETQ.

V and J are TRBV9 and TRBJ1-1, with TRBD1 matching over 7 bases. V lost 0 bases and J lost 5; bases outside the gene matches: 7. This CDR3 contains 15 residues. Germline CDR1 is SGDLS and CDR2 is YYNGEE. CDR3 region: CASSVVGRGATEAFF. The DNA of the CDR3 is TGTGCCAGCAGCGTAGTCGGCAGGGGGGCTACTGAAGCTTTCTTT.

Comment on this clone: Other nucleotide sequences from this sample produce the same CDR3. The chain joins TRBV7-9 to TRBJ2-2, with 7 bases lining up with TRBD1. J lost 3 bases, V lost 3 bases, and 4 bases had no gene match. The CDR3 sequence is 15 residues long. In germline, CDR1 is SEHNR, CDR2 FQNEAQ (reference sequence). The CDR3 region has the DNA TGTGCCAGCAGCTTCAGGACAGGCGACACCGGGGAGCTGTTTTTT. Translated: CASSFRTGDTGELFF.

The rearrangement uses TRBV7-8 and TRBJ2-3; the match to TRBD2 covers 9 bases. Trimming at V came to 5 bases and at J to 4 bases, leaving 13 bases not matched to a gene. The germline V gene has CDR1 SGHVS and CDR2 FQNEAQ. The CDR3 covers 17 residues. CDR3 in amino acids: CASSGYRPGLAADTQYF. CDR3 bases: TGTGCCAGCAGCGGATATCGCCCGGGACTAGCAGCAGATACGCAGTATTTT.

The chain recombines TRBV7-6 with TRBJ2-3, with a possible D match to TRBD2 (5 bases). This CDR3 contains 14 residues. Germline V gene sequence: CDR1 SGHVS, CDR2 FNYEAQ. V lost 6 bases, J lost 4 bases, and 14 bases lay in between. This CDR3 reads CASSFGSVADTQYF. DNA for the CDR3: TGTGCCAGCAGTTTTGGTAGCGTCGCAGATACGCAGTATTTT.

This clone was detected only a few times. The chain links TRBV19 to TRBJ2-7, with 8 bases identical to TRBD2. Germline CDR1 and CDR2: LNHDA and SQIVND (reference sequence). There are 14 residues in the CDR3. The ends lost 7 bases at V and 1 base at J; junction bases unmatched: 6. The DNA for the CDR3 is TGTGCCAGTAACCGGGAGCGGGGGTCCTACGAGCAGTACTTC. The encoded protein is CASNRERGSYEQYF.

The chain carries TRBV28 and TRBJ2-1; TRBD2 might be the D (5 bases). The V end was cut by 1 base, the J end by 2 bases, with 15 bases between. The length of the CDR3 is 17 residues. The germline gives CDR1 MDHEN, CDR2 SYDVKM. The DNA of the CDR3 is TGTGCCAGCAGTTTATACGAGGGAGTAATCCCCTACAATGAGCAGTTCTTC. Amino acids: CASSLYEGVIPYNEQFF.

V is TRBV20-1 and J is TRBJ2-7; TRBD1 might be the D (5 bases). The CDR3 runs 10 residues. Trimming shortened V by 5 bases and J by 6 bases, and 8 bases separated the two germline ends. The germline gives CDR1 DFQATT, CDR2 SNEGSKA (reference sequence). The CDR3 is CSALRGEQYF. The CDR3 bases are TGCAGTGCTTTAAGGGGCGAGCAGTACTTC.

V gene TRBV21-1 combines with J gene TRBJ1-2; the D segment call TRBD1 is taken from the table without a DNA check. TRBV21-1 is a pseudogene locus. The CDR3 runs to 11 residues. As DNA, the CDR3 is TGTGCCAGCAGCCCCCACAGTGGCTACACCTTC. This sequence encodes CASSPHSGYTF.

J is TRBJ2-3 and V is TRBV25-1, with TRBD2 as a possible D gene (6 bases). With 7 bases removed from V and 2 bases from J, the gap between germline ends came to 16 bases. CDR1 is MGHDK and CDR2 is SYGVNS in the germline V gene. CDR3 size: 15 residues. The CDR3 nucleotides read TGTGCCAGCACCCCGGGACTCGGATTCACAGATACGCAGTATTTT. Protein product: CASTPGLGFTDTQYF. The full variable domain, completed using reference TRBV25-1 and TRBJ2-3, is EADIYQTPRYLVIGTGKKITLECSQTMGHDKMYWYQQDPGMELHLIHYSYGVNSTEKGDLSSESTVSRIRTEHFPLTLESARPSHTSQYLCASTPGLGFTDTQYFGPGTRLTVL.

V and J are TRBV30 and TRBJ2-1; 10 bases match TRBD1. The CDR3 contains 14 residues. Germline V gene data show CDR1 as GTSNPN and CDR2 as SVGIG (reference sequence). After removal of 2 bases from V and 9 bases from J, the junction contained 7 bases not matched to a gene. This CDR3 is CAWSTTGGFTEQFF. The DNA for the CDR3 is TGTGCCTGGAGTACGACAGGGGGCTTTACTGAGCAGTTCTTC. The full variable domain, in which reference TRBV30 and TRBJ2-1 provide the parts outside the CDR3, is SQTIHQWPATLVQPVGSPLSLECTVEGTSNPNLYWYRQAAGRGLQLLFYSVGIGQISSEVPQNLSASRPQDRQFILSSKKLLLSDSGFYLCAWSTTGGFTEQFFGPGTRLTVL.

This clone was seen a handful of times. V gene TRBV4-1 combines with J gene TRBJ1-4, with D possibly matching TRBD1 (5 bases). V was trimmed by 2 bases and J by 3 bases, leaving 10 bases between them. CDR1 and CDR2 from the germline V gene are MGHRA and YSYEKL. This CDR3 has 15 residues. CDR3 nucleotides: TGCGCCAGCAGCCAACTGGGACTACCTAATGAAAAACTGTTTTTT. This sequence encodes CASSQLGLPNEKLFF.

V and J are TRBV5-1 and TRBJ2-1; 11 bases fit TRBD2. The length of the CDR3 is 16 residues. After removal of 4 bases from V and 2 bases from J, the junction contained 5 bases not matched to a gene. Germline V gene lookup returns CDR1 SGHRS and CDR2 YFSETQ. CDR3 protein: CASSTGTSGTYNEQFF. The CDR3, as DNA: TGCGCCAGCAGCACTGGGACTAGCGGTACCTACAATGAGCAGTTCTTC. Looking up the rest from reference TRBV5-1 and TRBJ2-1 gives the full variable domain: KAGVTQTPRYLIKTRGQQVTLSCSPISGHRSVSWYQQTPGQGLQFLFEYFSETQRNKGNFPGRFSGRQFSNSRSEMNVSTLELGDSALYLCASSTGTSGTYNEQFFGPGTRLTVL.

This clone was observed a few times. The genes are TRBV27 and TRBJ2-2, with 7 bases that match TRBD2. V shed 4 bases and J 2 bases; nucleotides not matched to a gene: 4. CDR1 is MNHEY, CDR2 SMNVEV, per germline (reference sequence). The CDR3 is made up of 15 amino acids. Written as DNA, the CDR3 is TGTGCCAGCAGTTCTAGCGGACCTAACACCGGGGAGCTGTTTTTT. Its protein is CASSSSGPNTGELFF.

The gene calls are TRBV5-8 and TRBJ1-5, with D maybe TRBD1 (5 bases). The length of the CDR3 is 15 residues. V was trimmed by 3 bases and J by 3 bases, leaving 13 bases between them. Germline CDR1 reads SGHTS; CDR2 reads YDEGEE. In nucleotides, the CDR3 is TGTGCCAGCAGCTCGGGGGTCAGATACAATCAGCCCCAGCATTTT. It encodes CASSSGVRYNQPQHF.

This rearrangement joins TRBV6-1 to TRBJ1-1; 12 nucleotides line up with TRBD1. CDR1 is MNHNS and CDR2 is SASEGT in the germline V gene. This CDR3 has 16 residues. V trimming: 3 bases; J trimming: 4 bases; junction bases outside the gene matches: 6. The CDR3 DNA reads TGTGCCAGCAGTGATGGTCCGGGACAGGGGGCCACTGAAGCTTTCTTT. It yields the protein CASSDGPGQGATEAFF.

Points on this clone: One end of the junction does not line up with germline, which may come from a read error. CDR3 coding DNA: TGTGCCAGCAGTTATTCTGGGGGGACTGGAAGCACCATATATTTT. Residues: CASSYSGGTGSTIYF. The chain employs TRBV27 and TRBJ1-3; possible D gene TRBD1, 5 bases. The CDR3 contains 15 residues. CDR1 is MNHEY, CDR2 SMNVEV, per germline (reference sequence).

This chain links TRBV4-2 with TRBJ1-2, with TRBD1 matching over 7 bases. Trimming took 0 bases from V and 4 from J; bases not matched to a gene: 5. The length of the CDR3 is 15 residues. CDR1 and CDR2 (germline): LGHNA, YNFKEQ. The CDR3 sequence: CASSQETGRTYGYTF. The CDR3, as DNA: TGTGCCAGCAGCCAAGAGACAGGGAGAACCTATGGCTACACCTTC.